This T cell receptor (beta chain) stems from a study of monozygotic twins with cystic fibrosis. The data were produced by immunoSEQ multiplex PCR, yet TCRdb's version contains in-frame clones alone and is incomplete. Altogether under 25,000 clones are present, about 97% being singletons, with the ten largest covering less than 0.15%. This clone was detected only once. The sequenced sample was blood. This TCR derives from a girl aged 5 to 17 with cystic fibrosis.

This CDR3 is CASSLRRADGTQYF. CDR3 in DNA: TGTGCCAGCAGCCTACGAAGGGCGGATGGTACGCAGTATTTT. The chain employs TRBV7-2 and TRBJ2-3; D is unclear. Germline assignment: CDR1 SGHTA and CDR2 FQGNSA. The CDR3 length is 14 residues. Trimming left V 5 bases short and J 8 bases short, with 17 bases between. Filled out from reference TRBV7-2 and TRBJ2-3, the complete variable domain reads GAGVSQSPSNKVTEKGKDVELRCDPISGHTALYWYRQSLGQGLEFLIYFQGNSAPDKSGLPSDRFSAERTGGSVSTLTIQRTQQEDSAVYLCASSLRRADGTQYFGPGTRLTVL.